This record looks at one T cell receptor (beta chain) sequence and its context. Its matching antigen is unknown. These data are taken from a study of Ad26.COV2.S vaccination and SARS-CoV-2 variants. Here immunoSEQ multiplex PCR was the method, and the copy in TCRdb shows in-frame clones only, minus some. The sample has over 110,000 clones, roughly 85% seen once; the top ten hold around 5%. General study points: Breadth of non-spike TCRs did not differ between vaccinees and placebo recipients. CD8+ and CD4+ T cells specific for spike reportedly responded with substantial breadth after vaccination.

The CDR3 sequence is 14 residues long. Trimming took 5 bases from V and 0 from J; bases not matched to a gene: 2. From germline, CDR1 is MNHEY and CDR2 SVGAGI. The V call is TRBV6-5, the J call TRBJ1-1; 8 nucleotides agree with TRBD1. Sequencing was performed on peripheral blood, taken after recovery from COVID-19. The source of this sequence is a human donor who had recovered from COVID-19. CDR3: CASSPGQVNTEAFF. As DNA, the CDR3 is TGTGCCAGCAGTCCGGGACAGGTGAACACTGAAGCTTTCTTT.